This TCR beta chain was documented in a study of blood T cell repertoires in COVID-19. Germline CDR1 SGHTA, CDR2 FQGNSA. CDR3 length equals 15 residues. V lost 1 base, J lost 9 bases, and 9 bases stayed unmatched. The data were produced by immunoSEQ multiplex PCR, yet TCRdb's version contains in-frame clones alone and is incomplete. In the table there are about 220,000 clones, 65% to 85% of which are singletons. V is TRBV7-2 and J is TRBJ2-1; 7 bases fit TRBD2. Material: PBMCs or T cells enriched from blood (not recorded which). The source of this sequence is an older woman who had recovered from COVID-19. This CDR3 is CASSLEYGGGLEQFF. CDR3 coding DNA: TGTGCCAGCAGCTTAGAATACGGCGGGGGTCTTGAGCAGTTCTTC.